The 9 T cell receptor beta chains reported below all come from one sample, sequenced in a study of blood T cell repertoires in COVID-19. The repertoire was sequenced with immunoSEQ multiplex PCR; TCRdb's copy has only in-frame clones and lacks some. The repertoire holds around 220,000 clones, with approximately 80% as singletons. Sequenced input: peripheral blood. The receptors were sampled from a woman in her thirties or forties with active or convalescent COVID-19.

The chain links TRBV28 to TRBJ2-5; D gene unclear. From germline, CDR1 is MDHEN and CDR2 SYDVKM. V dropped 7 bases and J dropped 2 bases, with 5 bases sitting between them. The CDR3 has 11 residues. The DNA of the CDR3 is TGTGCCAGCACTTCTCAAGAGACCCAGTACTTC. It encodes CASTSQETQYF.

In this sample, this clone turned up a few times. This chain uses TRBV5-4 with TRBJ1-2; tentatively, D is TRBD1 (6 bases). The CDR3 spans 15 residues. Trimming stripped 2 bases from V and 4 bases from J, with 15 bases between. The germline gives CDR1 SGHNT, CDR2 YYREEE (reference sequence). Here the CDR3 reads CASSLPGAGGYGYTF. The CDR3 DNA sequence: TGTGCCAGCAGCTTACCGGGGGCGGGAGGCTATGGCTACACCTTC.

V and J are TRBV5-6 and TRBJ2-2, with TRBD2 matching over 7 bases. Germline trimming cut 5 bases from V and 0 bases from J; bases unmatched to any gene: 4. The CDR3 consists of 15 residues. The germline V gene encodes CDR1 SGHDT and CDR2 YYEEEE. In DNA, the CDR3 is TGTGCCAGCAGAATAAGCGGGGCGAACACCGGGGAGCTGTTTTTT. Residues: CASRISGANTGELFF. Filled out from reference TRBV5-6 and TRBJ2-2, the complete variable domain reads DAGVTQSPTHLIKTRGQQVTLRCSPKSGHDTVSWYQQALGQGPQFIFQYYEEEERQRGNFPDRFSGHQFPNYSSELNVNALLLGDSALYLCASRISGANTGELFFGEGSRLTVL.

J is TRBJ2-5 and V is TRBV27, with 10 bases identical to TRBD2. Germline V lookup: CDR1 MNHEY, CDR2 SMNVEV (reference sequence). This CDR3 is built from 14 residues. The junction had 13 bases not matched to a gene; V was cut back by 7 bases and J by 11 bases. CDR3: CASKVLAGELGQYF. The CDR3 DNA is TGTGCCAGCAAGGTGCTAGCGGGGGAGCTAGGACAGTACTTC.

The chain uses TRBV5-1 and TRBJ2-1, with 13 bases aligning to TRBD2. CDR3 length: 16 residues. V shed 3 bases and J 9 bases; nucleotides not matched to a gene: 9. The germline CDR1 and CDR2 sequences are SGHRS and YFSETQ. The CDR3 DNA follows: TGCGCCAGCAGCTCTACTAGCGGGGGGGTTCATGGTGAGCAGTTCTTC. Translation: CASSSTSGGVHGEQFF.

J is TRBJ1-6 and V is TRBV19, with 11 nucleotides matching TRBD1. J gave up 9 bases and V 4 bases, and 5 bases lay outside the gene matches. Germline values: CDR1 LNHDA, CDR2 SQIVND (reference sequence). The CDR3 is 15 amino acids. CDR3 bases: TGTGCCAGTAGTAGGACAGGGGGCGAGGCTTCACCCCTCCACTTT. It encodes CASSRTGGEASPLHF.

This clone came up a few times. V gene TRBV6-1 combines with J gene TRBJ1-6; D remains unclear. Trimming removed 3 bases at V and 7 bases at J, with 16 bases between. Germline CDR1 MNHNS, CDR2 SASEGT. The CDR3 sequence is 16 residues long. The CDR3 sequence: CASSDQNRPRNSPLHF. The CDR3 coding sequence is TGTGCCAGCAGTGATCAGAACAGACCACGGAATTCACCCCTCCACTTT.

The rearrangement uses TRBV28 and TRBJ2-3; 9 bases align to TRBD1. This CDR3 comprises 21 residues. The ends lost 5 bases at V and 0 bases at J; junction bases unmatched: 21. In germline, CDR1 is MDHEN, CDR2 SYDVKM. Written as DNA, the CDR3 is TGTGCCAGCAGTACCGGGACAGGGCCTTTGCGGGGGTACCGGAGCACAGATACGCAGTATTTT. Translation: CASSTGTGPLRGYRSTDTQYF.

Note on this clone: The same CDR3 can be traced to other DNA sequences in this sample. The chain links TRBV11-2 to TRBJ1-1; 7 bases agree with TRBD1. Germline values: CDR1 SGHAT, CDR2 FQNNGV. The V gene end was trimmed by 5 bases and the J gene end by 3 bases; junction bases not matched to a gene: 3. The CDR3 loop spans 13 amino acids. The CDR3 coding sequence is TGTGCCAGCAGCATTGACAGGGACACTGAAGCTTTCTTT. Translated: CASSIDRDTEAFF.